What follows are 27 T cell receptor beta chains derived from one specimen sequenced in a study of cytomegalovirus exposure and HLA in healthy donors. Using immunoSEQ multiplex PCR, the repertoire was profiled, and TCRdb retains in-frame clones only, with some absent. The sample lists approximately 98,000 clones; around 85% were seen once. The sequencing sample was made of PBMCs. The receptors shown here come from a woman between 18 and 29 years old in good health and CMV-seronegative.

V is TRBV27 and J is TRBJ2-7, with TRBD1 as a possible D gene (6 bases). Deletions cut 5 bases from V and 5 bases from J, with 13 bases between. Germline CDR1 and CDR2: MNHEY and SMNVEV (reference sequence). The CDR3 has 13 residues. The CDR3 spells CASSTSTGNEQYF. CDR3 in DNA: TGTGCCAGCAGTACATCTACAGGGAACGAGCAGTACTTC.

The genes are TRBV12-5 and TRBJ1-5; unclear D gene. Deletions cut 5 bases from V and 5 bases from J, with 7 bases between. The CDR3 has 12 residues. Germline V gene sequence: CDR1 LGHNT, CDR2 FRNRAP. For the CDR3, the DNA is TGTGCTAGTGGTGGGAGATATCAGCCCCAGCATTTT. Its translation: CASGGRYQPQHF.

The chain is built from TRBV27 and TRBJ2-7; weak D call: TRBD2 (6 bases). CDR1 and CDR2 (germline): MNHEY, SMNVEV (reference sequence). With 5 bases removed from V and 0 bases from J, the gap between germline ends came to 11 bases. The CDR3 consists of 14 residues. CDR3 sequence: CASSGTSSSYEQYF. CDR3 bases: TGTGCCAGCAGTGGGACTTCGAGCTCCTACGAGCAGTACTTC.

V usage is TRBV28 and J usage is TRBJ2-2; D is perhaps TRBD2 (5 bases). Trimming removed 3 bases at V and 1 base at J, with 12 bases between. The germline CDR1 and CDR2 sequences are MDHEN and SYDVKM. This CDR3 contains 16 residues. CDR3 sequence reads: CASSLNPSGNTGELFF. Written as DNA, the CDR3 is TGTGCCAGCAGTTTGAATCCGAGCGGGAACACCGGGGAGCTGTTTTTT.

The chain carries TRBV6-5 and TRBJ1-6; 7 nucleotides agree with TRBD1. Germline lookup yields CDR1 MNHEY and CDR2 SVGAGI. The CDR3 loop spans 14 amino acids. V lost 7 bases and J lost 6; bases outside the gene matches: 6. The chain's CDR3 is CASTRGQINSPLHF. CDR3 DNA: TGTGCCAGCACCAGGGGACAGATTAATTCACCCCTCCACTTT.

V is TRBV18 and J is TRBJ1-1; the D gene is possibly TRBD1 (5 bases). Between the trimmed V and J ends, which lost 2 bases and 7 bases, there was a span of 17 bases. The CDR3 loop spans 15 amino acids. Germline V gene data show CDR1 as KGHSH and CDR2 as LQKENI. CDR3 amino acids: CASSPNAQGGHEAFF. CDR3 DNA: TGTGCCAGCTCACCAAATGCGCAGGGCGGACATGAAGCTTTCTTT.

V and J are TRBV5-1 and TRBJ2-7; tentative D call: TRBD1 (5 bases). V shed 5 bases and J shed 2 bases, with 14 bases lying between them. The CDR3 contains 14 residues. Germline-derived CDR1 and CDR2 are SGHRS and YFSETQ. The CDR3 sequence is CASSPQGPTYEQYF. The CDR3 DNA sequence: TGCGCCAGCAGTCCCCAGGGCCCTACCTACGAGCAGTACTTC.

The V call is TRBV4-1, the J call TRBJ2-5, with D perhaps TRBD2 (6 bases). V gave up 4 bases and J gave up 3 bases, with 9 bases separating them. Germline V gene data show CDR1 as MGHRA and CDR2 as YSYEKL. This CDR3 contains 13 residues. The CDR3 nucleotides read TGCGCCAGCAGCCCGCGGAGGGAAGAGACCCAGTACTTC. It yields the protein CASSPRREETQYF.

The chain carries TRBV7-8 and TRBJ2-1, with 9 nucleotides matching TRBD1. Germline CDR1 reads SGHVS; CDR2 reads FQNEAQ. CDR3 length: 16 amino acids. V lost 5 bases to trimming and J lost 7 bases; unmatched junction nucleotides: 12. The DNA for the CDR3 is TGTGCCAGCAGCGAAGGGCGGTCGACAGGGGGAAATGAGCAGTTCTTC. Its translation: CASSEGRSTGGNEQFF.

This chain links TRBV7-3 with TRBJ2-7; 7 bases line up with TRBD1. Germline V gene sequence: CDR1 SGHTA, CDR2 FQGTGA. This CDR3 contains 13 residues. With V trimmed by 3 bases and J by 5 bases, 4 bases remained unmatched. The CDR3 DNA reads TGTGCCAGCAGCTTGACAGGGAGTCACGAGCAGTACTTC. Encoded protein: CASSLTGSHEQYF.

This sequence joins TRBV20-1 and TRBJ2-5; D call uncertain. V lost 5 bases and J 2 bases, leaving 6 bases between the germline ends. CDR3 length: 11 amino acids. CDR1 and CDR2 (germline): DFQATT, SNEGSKA (reference sequence). The CDR3 region is CSAEYQETQYF. The DNA for the CDR3 is TGCAGTGCTGAGTATCAAGAGACCCAGTACTTC.

The table lists this clone with a few counts. The V call is TRBV7-9, the J call TRBJ2-2, with TRBD2 matching 9 bases. The V segment lost 5 bases and the J segment 6 bases; nucleotides outside the gene matches: 4. The CDR3 is 14 amino acids. In germline, CDR1 is SEHNR, CDR2 FQNEAQ (reference sequence). For the CDR3, the DNA is TGTGCCAGCAGCAAGGGACTAGCAGCCGGGGAGCTGTTTTTT. It encodes CASSKGLAAGELFF.

This rearrangement joins TRBV4-1 to TRBJ2-1; unclear D gene. This CDR3 has 14 amino acids. The germline CDR1 and CDR2 sequences are MGHRA and YSYEKL. Trimming removed 0 bases from V and 5 bases from J, with 8 bases in between. The CDR3 loop is CASSQDWQNNEQFF. CDR3 DNA sequence: TGCGCCAGCAGCCAAGATTGGCAGAACAATGAGCAGTTCTTC.

The rearrangement links TRBV11-2 to TRBJ2-7, with 7 bases lining up with TRBD2. The CDR3 is 15 residues long. V lost 5 bases and J lost 3; bases outside the gene matches: 10. Germline V lookup: CDR1 SGHAT, CDR2 FQNNGV. CDR3 in DNA: TGTGCCAGCAGCCAAACCAGCGGGGAGTTCTACGAGCAGTACTTC. The encoded protein is CASSQTSGEFYEQYF. Supplemented by reference TRBV11-2 and TRBJ2-7, the full variable domain reads EAGVAQSPRYKIIEKRQSVAFWCNPISGHATLYWYQQILGQGPKLLIQFQNNGVVDDSQLPKDRFSAERLKGVDSTLKIQPAKLEDSAVYLCASSQTSGEFYEQYFGPGTRLTVT.

The V gene is TRBV27, the J gene TRBJ1-1, with D possibly TRBD1 on 6 matching bases. The CDR3 extends over 13 amino acids. Trimming stripped 4 bases from V and 3 bases from J, with 9 bases between. From germline, CDR1 is MNHEY and CDR2 SMNVEV (reference sequence). CDR3 region: CASSSQGYTEAFF. The CDR3 DNA follows: TGTGCCAGCAGTTCGCAGGGGTACACTGAAGCTTTCTTT.

The chain combines TRBV7-9 with TRBJ2-7; TRBD1 matches 9 bases. CDR1 SEHNR and CDR2 FQNEAQ come from the germline V gene (reference sequence). The CDR3 spans 17 residues. Trimming cost V 5 bases and J 4 bases; bases outside gene matches: 15. The CDR3 DNA follows: TGTGCCAGCAGCCCCCAAACCCACAGGGGGCCTTTGTACGAGCAGTACTTC. Amino acids: CASSPQTHRGPLYEQYF.

The chain is built from TRBV10-3 and TRBJ2-1; D possibly corresponds to TRBD2 (6 bases). The germline CDR1 and CDR2 sequences are ENHRY and SYGVKD. V shed 6 bases and J shed 8 bases, with 17 bases lying between them. This CDR3 comprises 14 residues. DNA for the CDR3: TGTGCCATCAGGGGACTGAGTGAGTTGGATGAGCAGTTCTTC. Its protein product is CAIRGLSELDEQFF.

CDR3 region: CASSRRDRAISYEQYF. The CDR3 coding sequence is TGTGCCAGCAGCCGCCGGGACAGGGCTATTTCCTACGAGCAGTACTTC. The gene calls are TRBV5-6 and TRBJ2-7, with 9 bases that match TRBD1. The CDR3 extends over 16 amino acids. The ends lost 4 bases at V and 1 base at J; junction bases unmatched: 9. Looked up from germline, CDR1 is SGHDT and CDR2 is YYEEEE. Looking up the rest from reference TRBV5-6 and TRBJ2-7 gives the full variable domain: DAGVTQSPTHLIKTRGQQVTLRCSPKSGHDTVSWYQQALGQGPQFIFQYYEEEERQRGNFPDRFSGHQFPNYSSELNVNALLLGDSALYLCASSRRDRAISYEQYFGPGTRLTVT.

V gene TRBV27 combines with J gene TRBJ2-5; TRBD2 matches at 8 bases. With V trimmed by 5 bases and J by 5 bases, 7 bases remained unmatched. The CDR3 spans 14 residues. Per germline, CDR1 MNHEY and CDR2 SMNVEV (reference sequence). The CDR3 nucleotides are TGTGCCAGCAGTCCGATAGCGGGGAGTGAGACCCAGTACTTC. The encoded protein is CASSPIAGSETQYF.

The chain couples TRBV5-4 to TRBJ1-1, with unresolved D. V was clipped by 0 bases and J by 7 bases, with 7 bases between them. This CDR3 is 12 amino acids long. CDR1 and CDR2 from the germline V gene are SGHNT and YYREEE (reference sequence). The chain's CDR3 is CASSLDTNEAFF. DNA of the CDR3: TGTGCCAGCAGCTTGGATACAAATGAAGCTTTCTTT.

This clone was seen once. The chain couples TRBV7-6 to TRBJ2-7; 8 bases are shared with TRBD2. The CDR3 contains 18 residues. Germline V gives CDR1 SGHVS, CDR2 FNYEAQ. Trimming removed 0 bases from V and 1 base from J; junction bases left unmatched: 11. CDR3 sequence: CASSLAGVAGLLSYEQYF. The CDR3 nucleotides read TGTGCCAGCAGCTTAGCGGGGGTAGCGGGGCTTCTTTCCTACGAGCAGTACTTC.

The rearrangement joins TRBV6-4 to TRBJ1-1; D is possibly TRBD1 (5 bases). Per germline, CDR1 MRHNA and CDR2 SNTAGT. Trimming removed 4 bases at V and 1 base at J, with 7 bases between. The length of the CDR3 is 13 residues. The CDR3 nucleotides are TGTGCCAGCAGTGCCGGGGGGAACACTGAAGCTTTCTTT. Its protein product is CASSAGGNTEAFF.

The chain recombines TRBV6-5 with TRBJ1-2, with D tentatively TRBD1 (6 bases). From germline, CDR1 is MNHEY and CDR2 SVGAGI. This CDR3 is built from 13 residues. With 2 bases removed from V and 8 bases from J, the gap between germline ends came to 12 bases. CDR3 amino acids: CASSYRQASGYTF. CDR3 DNA: TGTGCCAGCAGTTACCGACAGGCCAGCGGCTACACCTTC.

This chain joins TRBV11-2 and TRBJ2-1; TRBD1 agrees at 9 bases. Germline CDR1 SGHAT, CDR2 FQNNGV. CDR3 length equals 13 residues. Losses at the gene ends were 5 bases for V and 6 bases for J; bases not matched to a gene: 2. Written as DNA, the CDR3 is TGTGCCAGCAGCCCGACAGGGGGCAATGAGCAGTTCTTC. This encodes CASSPTGGNEQFF.

The chain uses TRBV25-1 and TRBJ2-5, with 7 bases that match TRBD2. The CDR3 has 17 amino acids. V shed 4 bases and J 5 bases; nucleotides not matched to a gene: 16. The V gene's germline CDR1 is MGHDK and CDR2 SYGVNS. The CDR3 protein is CASSGTGGLMPEETQYF. CDR3 bases: TGTGCCAGCAGTGGGACGGGGGGACTCATGCCCGAGGAGACCCAGTACTTC.

J is TRBJ1-6 and V is TRBV27; TRBD1 matches at 12 bases. This CDR3 comprises 17 residues. V gave up 5 bases and J gave up 10 bases; unmatched junction bases: 12. The germline V gene has CDR1 MNHEY and CDR2 SMNVEV (reference sequence). The DNA of the CDR3 is TGTGCCAGCAGTCCGAGGCGGGGACAGGGGGCGGAATCACCCCTCCACTTT. Protein product: CASSPRRGQGAESPLHF.

The CDR3 is CASSRRSTPRQGADSNTEAFF. The DNA for the CDR3 is TGTGCCAGCAGCAGGCGATCCACCCCCCGACAGGGGGCCGATTCGAACACTGAAGCTTTCTTT. The rearrangement links TRBV21-1 to TRBJ1-1; the table gives TRBD1 as D, unverified against the DNA. TRBV21-1 is given as a pseudogene. The CDR3 extends over 21 amino acids.